Below, 32 T cell receptor beta chains from the same sample are listed, as sequenced in a study of T cells in Graves' hyperthyroidism and ophthalmopathy. The TCR beta CDR3 regions underwent amplification using RNA transcripts as the source. First-round RT-PCR targeting the TCR CDR3 was performed with the HTBI primer set. TCRdb reprocessed the multiplex PCR reads with MiXCR, giving one entry per CDR3 protein. The sample lists hundreds of thousands of distinct CDR3 sequences, approximately 24% occurring once. The sequenced sample was blood. The receptors originated from a woman in her 40s with Graves' ophthalmopathy.

The chain combines TRBV11-2 with TRBJ2-7; the match to TRBD2 covers 14 bases. Germline V gives CDR1 SGHAT, CDR2 FQNNGV. The CDR3 sequence is 16 residues long. J gave up 5 bases and V 1 base, and 4 bases lay outside the gene matches. The CDR3 region is CASSLVGLAGGHEQYF. For the CDR3, the DNA is TGTGCCAGCAGCTTAGTTGGACTAGCGGGGGGCCACGAGCAGTACTTC.

The chain is built from TRBV6-2 or TRBV6-3 and TRBJ1-1; D perhaps matches TRBD1 (6 bases). The length of the CDR3 is 14 residues. V lost 7 bases to trimming and J lost 3 bases, with 15 bases between them. In germline, CDR1 is MNHEY, CDR2 SVGEGT. Here the CDR3 reads CASNKLGAYTEAFF. The DNA of the CDR3 is TGTGCCAGCAACAAACTGGGGGCGTACACTGAAGCTTTCTTT.

This clonotype appeared many times. In DNA form, the CDR3 reads TGTGCCAGCAGCTTAGTAGGGCAGGGAACCTCCTACGAGCAGTACTTC. It codes for CASSLVGQGTSYEQYF. V and J are TRBV11-2 and TRBJ2-7, with D tentatively TRBD1 (5 bases). This CDR3 contains 16 residues. Germline CDR1 is SGHAT and CDR2 is FQNNGV. V lost 1 base, J lost 0 bases, and 13 bases lay in between. The full variable domain, with the rest looked up from reference TRBV11-2 and TRBJ2-7, is EAGVAQSPRYKIIEKRQSVAFWCNPISGHATLYWYQQILGQGPKLLIQFQNNGVVDDSQLPKDRFSAERLKGVDSTLKIQPAKLEDSAVYLCASSLVGQGTSYEQYFGPGTRLTVT.

This clonotype has ten or more counts. The chain couples TRBV28 to TRBJ2-7, with TRBD1 matching 7 bases. The junction had 9 bases not matched to a gene; V was cut back by 2 bases and J by 2 bases. Germline lookup yields CDR1 MDHEN and CDR2 SYDVKM. CDR3 length equals 16 residues. The CDR3 DNA reads as TGTGCCAGCAGTTTAGGACAGGTGAAACCTACCTACGAGCAGTACTTC. This encodes CASSLGQVKPTYEQYF.

The V gene is TRBV4-1, the J gene TRBJ2-5; D may be TRBD2 (5 bases). Germline loops: CDR1 MGHRA, CDR2 YSYEKL. This CDR3 has 16 amino acids. The V end was cut by 0 bases, the J end by 7 bases, with 18 bases between. Written as DNA, the CDR3 is TGCGCCAGCAGCCAAGAAACCGGGATCGGTGTTTTGACCCAGTACTTC. Translating gives CASSQETGIGVLTQYF.

There are many counts of this clonotype. V and J are TRBV2 and TRBJ1-5; 10 nucleotides line up with TRBD1. Trimming at V came to 6 bases and at J to 5 bases, leaving 1 base not matched to a gene. The CDR3 has 13 amino acids. Per germline, CDR1 SNHLY and CDR2 FYNNEI. The CDR3, as DNA: TGTGCCAGCAGGGACAGGGGGTATCAGCCCCAGCATTTT. The encoded protein is CASRDRGYQPQHF.

The sample holds many counts of this clonotype. This chain uses TRBV4-1 with TRBJ2-5; the match to TRBD2 covers 10 bases. CDR3 length: 16 residues. Germline CDR1 reads MGHRA; CDR2 reads YSYEKL. The trim removed 1 base at V and 5 bases at J, leaving 7 bases unmatched. The CDR3 sequence: CASSQGKGTSEETQYF. Written as DNA, the CDR3 is TGCGCCAGCAGCCAAGGGAAAGGGACTAGCGAGGAGACCCAGTACTTC.

This clonotype was detected a few times. The chain employs TRBV15 and TRBJ1-5; D ambiguous. V shed 5 bases and J shed 5 bases, with 7 bases lying between them. Germline-derived CDR1 and CDR2 are LNHNV and YYDKDF (reference sequence). The CDR3 sequence is 12 residues long. CDR3 bases: TGTGCCACCAGCGGCACCGATCAGCCCCAGCATTTT. It codes for CATSGTDQPQHF.

This chain links TRBV29-1 with TRBJ2-7, with 11 bases matching TRBD1. The CDR3 has 12 amino acids. The J segment lost 11 bases and the V segment lost 4 bases, leaving 7 bases of the junction unmatched. CDR1 is SQVTM, CDR2 ANQGSEA, per germline. CDR3 bases: TGCAGCGTTGCAGGACAGGGGGCCCTCGAGTACTTC. This translates into CSVAGQGALEYF.

This clonotype was observed many times. CDR3 coding DNA: TGCGCCAGCAGTGAGTCAGGGGCGACCAAGACCAGCTCCTACGAGCAGTACTTC. Protein: CASSESGATKTSSYEQYF. The V call is TRBV10-2, the J call TRBJ2-7, with D perhaps TRBD1 (5 bases). The germline V gene has CDR1 WSHSY and CDR2 SAAADI. Trimming left V 0 bases short and J 0 bases short, with 18 bases between. This CDR3 has 18 amino acids.

Worth noting for this clonotype: This may be a read error, as it is one base from a much larger clone. V is TRBV6-1 and J is TRBJ2-7; no firm D call. With 3 bases removed from V and 0 bases from J, the gap between germline ends came to 12 bases. Germline V CDR1 and CDR2: MNHNS, SASEGT. The CDR3 runs 15 residues. For the CDR3, the DNA is TGTGCCAGCAGTGAGTTCCAGGACCTCTCCTACGAGCAGTACTTC. Encoded protein: CASSEFQDLSYEQYF.

In its sample, this clonotype was seen many times. This chain connects TRBV10-2 to TRBJ2-7, with a tentative D call TRBD2 (6 bases). The V end lost 3 bases, the J end lost 5 bases, and 17 bases lay between the germline ends. Germline V gene data show CDR1 as WSHSY and CDR2 as SAAADI. The CDR3 sequence is 15 residues long. The CDR3 spells CASSDHGEEWNEQYF. CDR3 DNA sequence: TGCGCCAGCAGTGACCATGGGGAGGAATGGAACGAGCAGTACTTC.

This clonotype has at least ten counts. The chain links TRBV7-9 to TRBJ1-6; 8 bases are shared with TRBD1. The germline V gene has CDR1 SEHNR and CDR2 FQNEAQ (reference sequence). This CDR3 is 14 amino acids long. The V gene end was trimmed by 5 bases and the J gene end by 5 bases; junction bases not matched to a gene: 2. CDR3 coding DNA: TGTGCCAGCAGCCGGGGACAGGATAATTCACCCCTCCACTTT. Encoded protein: CASSRGQDNSPLHF.

This clonotype has a count of ten or more. The chain couples TRBV30 to TRBJ2-7; 12 bases match TRBD2. V shed 5 bases, J shed 2 bases, and the junction held 4 bases outside the gene matches. The CDR3 spans 14 residues. In germline, CDR1 is GTSNPN, CDR2 SVGIG (reference sequence). CDR3 DNA sequence: TGTGCCTGGCAACTAGCGGGAGGCCCCTACGAGCAGTACTTC. It yields the protein CAWQLAGGPYEQYF.

This clonotype turned up a few times. Here the CDR3 DNA reads TGTGCCAGCAGTCTCTCGGGCCTTAACACCGGGGAGCTGTTTTTT. Encoded protein: CASSLSGLNTGELFF. The chain carries TRBV6-2 or TRBV6-3 and TRBJ2-2; no clear D gene. Trimming took off 5 bases at V and 2 bases at J, with 12 bases between the two ends. Germline CDR1 reads MNHEY; CDR2 reads SVGEGT. CDR3 length: 15 amino acids.

This clonotype has at least ten counts. The genes are TRBV25-1 and TRBJ2-5; no definite D call. V was pared by 2 bases and J by 0 bases, with 7 bases between. This CDR3 is 14 amino acids long. Germline loops: CDR1 MGHDK, CDR2 SYGVNS. In DNA form, the CDR3 reads TGTGCCAGCAGTGAAGGAGCGAACCAAGAGACCCAGTACTTC. It codes for CASSEGANQETQYF.

The chain carries TRBV6-2 or TRBV6-3 and TRBJ1-1, with TRBD1 matching over 7 bases. The CDR3 consists of 14 residues. Germline CDR1 is MNHEY and CDR2 is SVGEGT. The V and J ends lost 7 bases and 8 bases, in that order; junction bases with no gene match: 13. This CDR3 reads CASTDRASGEEAFF. The CDR3 DNA sequence: TGTGCCAGCACTGACAGGGCGTCAGGAGAGGAAGCTTTCTTT.

This clonotype was detected a few times. The V gene is TRBV28, the J gene TRBJ2-5; D tentatively reads TRBD1 or TRBD2 (5 bases each). V was trimmed by 5 bases and J by 5 bases, leaving 18 bases between them. The CDR3 has 15 residues. Germline loops: CDR1 MDHEN, CDR2 SYDVKM. CDR3 residues: CASSPRPGRGETQYF. CDR3 sequence (DNA): TGTGCCAGCAGTCCTCGGCCAGGGCGAGGGGAGACCCAGTACTTC.

The J gene is TRBJ1-2, the V gene TRBV2, with TRBD1 as a possible D gene (5 bases). Looked up from germline, CDR1 is SNHLY and CDR2 is FYNNEI. V lost 6 bases and J 10 bases, leaving 18 bases between the germline ends. There are 13 residues in the CDR3. The CDR3 DNA reads as TGTGCCAGCAGACCTGGGGAGGGGTTAGACTACACCTTC. Its protein product is CASRPGEGLDYTF. The full variable domain, completed using reference TRBV2 and TRBJ1-2, is EPEVTQTPSHQVTQMGQEVILRCVPISNHLYFYWYRQILGQKVEFLVSFYNNEISEKSEIFDDQFSVERPDGSNFTLKIRSTKLEDSAMYFCASRPGEGLDYTFGSGTRLTVV.

This clonotype came up a few times. This chain uses TRBV13 with TRBJ2-7; 11 nucleotides line up with TRBD1. V shed 5 bases and J 0 bases; nucleotides not matched to a gene: 3. Germline assignment: CDR1 PRHDT and CDR2 FYEKMQ (reference sequence). The CDR3 totals 15 residues. CDR3 DNA: TGTGCCAGCAGCCGGACAGGGGGCGTCTCCTACGAGCAGTACTTC. Its protein is CASSRTGGVSYEQYF.

This clonotype showed up just a few times. The genes are TRBV6-5 and TRBJ2-7; TRBD1 matches 11 bases. Germline trimming cut 2 bases from V and 3 bases from J; bases unmatched to any gene: 3. The CDR3 extends over 15 amino acids. CDR1 MNHEY and CDR2 SVGAGI come from the germline V gene. The CDR3, as DNA: TGTGCCAGCAGTTACCGGGGGACAGGGGGCTACGAGCAGTACTTC. Protein product: CASSYRGTGGYEQYF.

This clonotype was seen many times. This rearrangement joins TRBV5-6 to TRBJ2-5; D call uncertain. Trimming pared 0 bases from V and 8 bases from J, leaving 11 bases between. The CDR3 has 13 amino acids. Germline V gives CDR1 SGHDT, CDR2 YYEEEE. CDR3 DNA: TGTGCCAGCAGCTTGGGTCAGCTCGGTACCCAGTACTTC. Translated, it gives CASSLGQLGTQYF.

Many counts were recorded for this clonotype. This chain connects TRBV28 to TRBJ2-7; 9 positions agree with TRBD2. CDR3 length: 16 amino acids. The germline V gene encodes CDR1 MDHEN and CDR2 SYDVKM. Losses at the gene ends were 8 bases for V and 2 bases for J; bases not matched to a gene: 13. The CDR3 sequence is CASGSTTSGFPYEQYF. CDR3 DNA: TGTGCCAGCGGTTCGACGACTAGCGGATTTCCCTACGAGCAGTACTTC.

This clonotype has at least ten counts. The V gene is TRBV12-3 or TRBV12-4, the J gene TRBJ2-2; the D gene is possibly TRBD1 (5 bases). V lost 5 bases, J lost 1 base, and 20 bases lay in between. This CDR3 is built from 18 residues. DNA of the CDR3: TGTGCCAGCAGTCCCCGGATGGGGCAGACCTTGAACACCGGGGAGCTGTTTTTT. This gives the protein CASSPRMGQTLNTGELFF.

The sample holds many counts of this clonotype. The V and J genes are TRBV7-8 and TRBJ2-7; D not resolved. Germline V gene sequence: CDR1 SGHVS, CDR2 FQNEAQ. The CDR3 spans 13 residues. V was trimmed by 2 bases and J by 2 bases, leaving 7 bases between them. The CDR3 loop is CASSLTTTYEQYF. The CDR3 DNA follows: TGTGCCAGCAGCTTAACTACCACCTACGAGCAGTACTTC. Full variable domain (outside the CDR3, taken from reference TRBV7-8 and TRBJ2-7): GAGVSQSPRYKVAKRGQDVALRCDPISGHVSLFWYQQALGQGPEFLTYFQNEAQLDKSGLPSDRFFAERPEGSVSTLKIQRTQQEDSAVYLCASSLTTTYEQYFGPGTRLTVT.

This rearrangement joins TRBV7-8 to TRBJ2-7; 12 positions agree with TRBD1. With 5 bases clipped from V and 5 bases from J, the junction kept 10 bases outside the gene matches. Per the germline V gene, CDR1 is SGHVS and CDR2 is FQNEAQ. CDR3 length: 16 amino acids. The CDR3 coding sequence is TGTGCCAGCAGCCCATTCCGGGACAGGGGGCTGAACGAGCAGTACTTC. Translation gives CASSPFRDRGLNEQYF.

In its sample, this clonotype was seen many times. The chain couples TRBV11-1 to TRBJ1-1; D remains ambiguous. CDR3 length: 12 residues. The germline CDR1 and CDR2 sequences are SGHAT and FQDESV (reference sequence). V gave up 5 bases and J gave up 7 bases, with 11 bases separating them. The CDR3 reads CASSINTGEAFF. CDR3 bases: TGTGCCAGCAGCATAAATACTGGTGAAGCTTTCTTT.

This clonotype was counted between two and nine times. This clone may be a read error of a much larger clone one base away. CDR3 loop: CSAAGLAGDLAKNTQYF. The CDR3 DNA follows: TGCAGTGCGGCGGGACTAGCGGGGGATCTAGCCAAAAACACTCAGTACTTC. The chain has TRBV20-1 and TRBJ2-4, with TRBD2 matching 14 bases. The CDR3 is 17 amino acids. CDR1 and CDR2 from the germline V gene are DFQATT and SNEGSKA (reference sequence).

This clonotype was recorded many times. The rearrangement links TRBV28 to TRBJ1-5, with D possibly TRBD1 on 6 matching bases. This CDR3 contains 12 residues. V was trimmed by 6 bases and J by 11 bases, leaving 14 bases between them. The germline CDR1 and CDR2 sequences are MDHEN and SYDVKM. The CDR3 DNA is TGTGCCAGCAGCCGAACAAAGGGGGCCCAGCATTTT. Translated: CASSRTKGAQHF.

This clonotype was seen many times. This rearrangement joins TRBV11-3 to TRBJ2-1, with a weak D call TRBD2 (5 bases). V lost 1 base, J lost 0 bases, and 7 bases lay in between. The CDR3 has 15 amino acids. The germline V gene has CDR1 SGHNT and CDR2 YENEEA. CDR3 in DNA: TGTGCCAGCAGCTTAGGAGGGAGCTCCTACAATGAGCAGTTCTTC. Residues: CASSLGGSSYNEQFF.

This clonotype was seen repeatedly, ten times or more. A much larger clone differs by one base, so this may be a read error. This chain joins TRBV6-1 and TRBJ1-5; TRBD1 matches at 9 bases. This CDR3 spans 16 amino acids. In germline, CDR1 is MNHNS, CDR2 SASEGT. CDR3 coding DNA: TGTGCCGGCAGCGGGACAGGGCACAATAGCAATCAGCCCCAGCATTTT. Translating gives CAGSGTGHNSNQPQHF.

The chain uses TRBV6-2 or TRBV6-3 and TRBJ1-2, with D hard to call. The CDR3 is 12 amino acids. With 0 bases removed from V and 10 bases from J, the gap between germline ends came to 9 bases. Looked up from germline, CDR1 is MNHEY and CDR2 is SVGEGT. The CDR3 sequence: CASSYSIGDYTF. The CDR3 nucleotides read TGTGCCAGCAGTTACTCGATCGGGGACTACACCTTC.